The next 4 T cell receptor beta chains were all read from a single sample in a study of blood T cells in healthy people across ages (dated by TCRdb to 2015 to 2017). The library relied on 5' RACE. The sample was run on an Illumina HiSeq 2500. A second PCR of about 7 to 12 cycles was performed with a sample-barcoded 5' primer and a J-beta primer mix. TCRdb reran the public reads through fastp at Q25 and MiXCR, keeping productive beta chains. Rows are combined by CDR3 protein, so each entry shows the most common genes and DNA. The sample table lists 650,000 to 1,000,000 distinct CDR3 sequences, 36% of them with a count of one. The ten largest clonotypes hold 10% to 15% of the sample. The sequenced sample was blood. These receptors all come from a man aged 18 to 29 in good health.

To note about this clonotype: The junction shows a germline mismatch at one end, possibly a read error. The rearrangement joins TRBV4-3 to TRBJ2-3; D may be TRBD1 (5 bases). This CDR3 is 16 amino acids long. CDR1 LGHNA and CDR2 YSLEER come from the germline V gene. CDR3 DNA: TGCGCCAGCAGCCAAGATTTGGCAGGGTCTACAGATACGCAGTGTTTT. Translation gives CASSQDLAGSTDTQCF.

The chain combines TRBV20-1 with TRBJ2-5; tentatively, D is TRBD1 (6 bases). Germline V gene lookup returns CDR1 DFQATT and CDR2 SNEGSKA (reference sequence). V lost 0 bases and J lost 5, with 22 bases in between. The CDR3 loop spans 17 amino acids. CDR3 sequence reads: CSARDLAEQGPPETQYF. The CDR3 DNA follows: TGCAGTGCTAGAGATCTCGCGGAACAGGGCCCTCCGGAGACCCAGTACTTC.

The DNA of the CDR3 is TGTGCCAGCAGTCCCGGAGCAGGGGACCGAAATTCACCCCTCCACTTT. Its protein is CASSPGAGDRNSPLHF. The gene calls are TRBV27 and TRBJ1-6; D perhaps matches TRBD1 (6 bases). The CDR3 sequence is 16 residues long. The V gene's germline CDR1 is MNHEY and CDR2 SMNVEV (reference sequence). Between the trimmed V and J ends, which lost 5 bases and 7 bases, there was a span of 18 bases.

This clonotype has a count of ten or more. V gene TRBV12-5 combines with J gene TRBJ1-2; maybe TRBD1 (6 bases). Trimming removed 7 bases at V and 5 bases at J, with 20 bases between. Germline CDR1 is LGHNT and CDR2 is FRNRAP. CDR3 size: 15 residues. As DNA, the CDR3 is TGTGCTAGTGCAAGTCCCCTCCAGGGGTCTTATGGCTACACCTTC. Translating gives CASASPLQGSYGYTF. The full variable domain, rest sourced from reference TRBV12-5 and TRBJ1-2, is DARVTQTPRHKVTEMGQEVTMRCQPILGHNTVFWYRQTMMQGLELLAYFRNRAPLDDSGMPKDRFSAEMPDATLATLKIQPSEPRDSAVYFCASASPLQGSYGYTFGSGTRLTVV.